The rows below give T cell receptor beta chains drawn from one sample of a study of vaccination effects on CD4 cells after COVID-19. These receptors' targets are unknown. This table comes from immunoSEQ multiplex PCR, and its TCRdb copy is limited to in-frame clones, with some not included. This table holds more than 20,000 clones, approximately 70% found once. The sequencing used CD4+ T cells from PBMCs cultured with SARS-CoV-2 spike peptides, collected before COVID-19 vaccination. The receptors here all came from a human donor who had a prior SARS-CoV-2 infection. Each CDR3 is given with its conserved first and last residue. Each record gives: V gene, clone size, J gene, D gene, CDR3 protein, CDR3 DNA. The D gene is left open where the match is weak. Where a row states a size, it is once, few, many or the class of an expanded clone; other rows omit it.

TRBV11-3	.	TRBJ2-7	.	CAKSGTRPSEQYF	TGTGCCAAGTCCGGGACCCGGCCCTCCGAGCAGTACTTC
TRBV5-4	.	TRBJ2-2	.	CASSLFSRYNTGELFF	TGTGCCAGCAGCTTGTTTTCGCGATATAACACCGGGGAGCTGTTTTTT
TRBV11-3	.	TRBJ2-3	.	CASSPNSDTQYF	TGTGCCAGCAGCCCCAACTCAGATACGCAGTATTTT
TRBV15	.	TRBJ2-5	.	CATSKAGRGQETQYF	TGTGCCACCAGCAAAGCGGGCAGGGGCCAAGAGACCCAGTACTTC
TRBV24-1	few	TRBJ2-7	.	CATSDAHEQYF	TGTGCCACCAGTGATGCCCACGAGCAGTACTTC
TRBV5-1	few	TRBJ1-4	TRBD1	CASSLAGTAEKLFF	TGCGCCAGCAGCTTGGCAGGGACAGCTGAAAAACTGTTTTTT
TRBV4-1	.	TRBJ2-7	TRBD2	CASTRGLAERRGEQYF	TGCGCCAGCACGCGGGGACTAGCGGAACGTCGCGGCGAGCAGTACTTC
TRBV2	.	TRBJ2-5	TRBD1	CASSQQGGQETQYF	TGTGCCAGCAGCCAACAGGGGGGACAAGAGACCCAGTACTTC
TRBV3-1/TRBV3-2	.	TRBJ2-5	.	CASSQRGRGTQYF	TGTGCCAGCAGCCAGCGGGGTCGCGGGACCCAGTACTTC
TRBV4-3	.	TRBJ2-7	TRBD1	CASSQVAQGAGEQYF	TGCGCCAGCAGCCAAGTAGCCCAGGGGGCGGGCGAGCAGTACTTC
TRBV25-1	.	TRBJ2-1	.	CASSESGWVGGEQFF	TGTGCCAGCAGTGAATCCGGCTGGGTGGGTGGTGAGCAGTTCTTC
TRBV29-1	.	TRBJ2-5	TRBD2	CSVVDSGTQETQYF	TGCAGCGTTGTCGATAGCGGGACTCAAGAGACCCAGTACTTC
TRBV18	few	TRBJ2-7	TRBD1	CASSSITVGTGAEQYF	TGTGCCAGCTCATCAATCACCGTTGGGACAGGGGCCGAGCAGTACTTC
TRBV30	.	TRBJ1-1	.	CAWSVQAEAFF	TGTGCCTGGAGTGTACAAGCTGAAGCTTTCTTT
TRBV7-7	few	TRBJ2-5	TRBD2	CASSRTSGEETQYF	TGTGCTAGCAGTAGGACTAGCGGGGAGGAGACCCAGTACTTC
TRBV7-9	few	TRBJ1-3	.	CASSLGWGVRSGNTIYF	TGTGCCAGCAGCTTAGGATGGGGGGTTCGGTCTGGAAACACCATATATTTT
TRBV4-3	.	TRBJ2-4	.	CASSPSRGRIQYF	TGCGCCAGCAGCCCGTCTCGGGGACGGATTCAGTACTTC
TRBV7-6	.	TRBJ2-2	.	CASSSIRGGTGELFF	TGTGCCAGCAGCTCCATCAGGGGCGGCACCGGGGAGCTGTTTTTT
TRBV7-6	.	TRBJ2-1	.	CASSSLGGAGNEQFF	TGTGCCAGCAGCTCCCTAGGGGGAGCAGGAAATGAGCAGTTCTTC
TRBV2	once	TRBJ1-5	.	CASSEAQPGDQPQHF	TGTGCCAGCAGTGAAGCCCAACCGGGAGATCAGCCCCAGCATTTT
TRBV19	.	TRBJ1-1	.	CASSRINRAEAFF	TGTGCCAGTAGTAGAATAAACAGGGCTGAAGCTTTCTTT
TRBV5-5	.	TRBJ2-2	.	CASSFGRTNTGELFF	TGTGCCAGCAGCTTTGGACGAACGAACACCGGGGAGCTGTTTTTT
TRBV2	few	TRBJ1-2	.	CASIGKVLAYGYTF	TGTGCCAGCATCGGAAAGGTCTTAGCCTATGGCTACACCTTC
TRBV7-8	.	TRBJ1-2	TRBD1	CASSRGTGETHGYTF	TGTGCCAGCAGCCGAGGGACAGGGGAAACTCATGGCTACACCTTC
TRBV3-1/TRBV3-2	.	TRBJ2-5	.	CASSQDRKGGSETQYF	TGTGCCAGCAGCCAAGATAGGAAGGGGGGCTCAGAGACCCAGTACTTC
TRBV19	few	TRBJ1-5	TRBD1	CASSMDREGQPQHF	TGTGCCAGTAGTATGGACAGGGAAGGGCAGCCCCAGCATTTT
TRBV6-6	.	TRBJ2-7	.	CASSYSRDLSTYEQYF	TGTGCCAGCAGTTACTCCCGGGACCTAAGTACCTACGAGCAGTACTTC
TRBV13	.	TRBJ2-1	TRBD2	CASSSQPWTSGSMNEQFF	TGTGCCAGCAGCTCCCAACCATGGACTAGCGGGAGTATGAATGAGCAGTTCTTC
TRBV10-3	.	TRBJ2-1	TRBD2	CAISKPSGDTSYNEQFF	TGTGCCATCAGTAAACCTAGCGGGGATACTTCCTACAATGAGCAGTTCTTC
TRBV6-1	few	TRBJ2-3	.	CASSEVRADTQYF	TGTGCCAGCAGTGAAGTAAGGGCAGATACGCAGTATTTT
TRBV6-1	few	TRBJ2-7	.	CASSEPHQYF	TGTGCCAGCAGTGAACCCCACCAATACTTC
TRBV6-5	once	TRBJ2-1	TRBD2	CASSYSWAGARDEQFF	TGTGCCAGCAGTTACTCTTGGGCGGGAGCGCGGGATGAGCAGTTCTTC
TRBV7-9	few	TRBJ1-2	.	CASSSLGGINLYGYTF	TGTGCCAGCAGCTCATTGGGGGGGATAAACTTATATGGCTACACCTTC
TRBV29-1	.	TRBJ2-2	.	CSGAGWAPGELFF	TGCAGCGGGGCAGGGTGGGCGCCCGGGGAGCTGTTTTTT
TRBV14	.	TRBJ1-6	TRBD1	CASSQDRDREYNSPLHF	TGTGCCAGCAGCCAAGACCGGGACAGGGAGTATAATTCACCCCTCCACTTT
TRBV7-2	.	TRBJ1-2	.	CASSFRTPPSYTF	TGTGCCAGCAGCTTCAGGACCCCCCCGAGCTACACCTTC
TRBV7-9	.	TRBJ2-5	.	CASSPRTARETQYF	TGTGCCAGCAGCCCACGGACAGCTCGAGAGACCCAGTACTTC
TRBV7-3	.	TRBJ2-5	.	CASSLRGMETQYF	TGTGCCAGCAGCTTACGGGGTATGGAGACCCAGTACTTC
TRBV19	.	TRBJ1-2	.	CASRPGQVNYGYTF	TGTGCCAGCAGACCGGGACAAGTTAACTATGGCTACACCTTC
TRBV6-5	.	TRBJ1-2	.	CASSYSSRARARGYTF	TGTGCCAGCAGTTACTCGAGTCGTGCGAGGGCCCGTGGCTACACCTTC
TRBV4-1	.	TRBJ2-3	.	CASSQMVWADTQYF	TGCGCCAGCAGCCAAATGGTCTGGGCAGATACGCAGTATTTT
TRBV7-2	.	TRBJ2-1	.	CASSSQSRNEQFF	TGTGCCAGCAGCTCACAATCTAGGAATGAGCAGTTCTTC
TRBV28	.	TRBJ2-2	.	CASTESRGGWFGELFF	TGTGCCAGCACGGAATCAAGGGGGGGCTGGTTCGGGGAGCTGTTTTTT
TRBV24-1	once	TRBJ2-1	TRBD2	CATSDFEGRTSGRANEQFF	TGTGCCACCAGTGATTTTGAGGGACGGACTAGCGGGAGAGCCAATGAGCAGTTCTTC
TRBV10-3	few	TRBJ1-1	.	CAIRRMGNTEAFF	TGTGCCATCAGAAGAATGGGGAACACTGAAGCTTTCTTT
TRBV9	.	TRBJ2-3	.	CASSVDISGGSDTQYF	TGTGCCAGCAGCGTAGATATATCGGGGGGCTCAGATACGCAGTATTTT
TRBV4-2	.	TRBJ1-2	.	CASSQLNLGQGSGYTF	TGTGCCAGCAGCCAGCTGAATCTCGGCCAGGGTAGCGGCTACACCTTC
TRBV11-3	.	TRBJ1-5	TRBD1	CAGQGSNQPQHF	TGTGCCGGACAGGGGAGCAATCAGCCCCAGCATTTT
TRBV2	.	TRBJ2-3	.	CASSEGPGRTQYF	TGTGCCAGCAGTGAAGGCCCGGGGCGTACGCAGTATTTT
TRBV3-1/TRBV3-2	.	TRBJ2-1	TRBD2	CASSPGYSGSYNEQFF	TGTGCCAGCAGCCCTGGTTATAGCGGGAGCTACAATGAGCAGTTCTTC
TRBV2	.	TRBJ1-6	.	CASSDSGNSPLHF	TGTGCCAGCAGTGACAGTGGAAACTCACCCCTCCACTTT
TRBV10-3	few	TRBJ2-2	TRBD1	CAISGTGSNTGELFF	TGTGCCATCAGTGGGACAGGATCAAACACCGGGGAGCTGTTTTTT
TRBV4-3	.	TRBJ1-1	.	CASSQDSYTEAFF	TGCGCCAGCAGCCAAGATAGCTACACTGAAGCTTTCTTT
TRBV5-1	few	TRBJ2-1	.	CASSTGPEGAHNEQFF	TGCGCCAGCAGCACTGGCCCGGAGGGCGCCCACAATGAGCAGTTCTTC